Listed below are T cell receptor beta chains from one sample, sequenced in a study of T cells in Graves' hyperthyroidism and ophthalmopathy. In TCRdb, the multiplex PCR reads were re-called with MiXCR into one record per CDR3 protein. The table lists about 560,000 distinct CDR3 sequences, 16% of them singletons, with about 20% in the top ten. The sample comprised blood. These receptor sequences come from a woman aged 18-30 years with Graves' hyperthyroidism. The CDR3 runs from the conserved cysteine through the conserved F or W. Fields, in order: J gene, D gene, V gene, clone size, CDR3 protein, CDR3 DNA. D genes are given only for firm matches. For some rows the clone size is stated as once, few or many, or as a class when expanded; others skip it.

J gene: TRBJ2-5; D gene: NA; V gene: TRBV10-2; clone size: many; CDR3 protein: CASSESTSSQETQYF; CDR3 DNA: TGCGCCAGCAGTGAGTCTACTAGCAGTCAAGAGACCCAGTACTTC
J gene: TRBJ2-1; D gene: TRBD1; V gene: TRBV3-1; clone size: NA; CDR3 protein: CASSHPPGAGGYEQFF; CDR3 DNA: TGTGCCAGCAGCCACCCCCCCGGGGCAGGGGGCTATGAGCAGTTCTTC
J gene: TRBJ2-2; D gene: NA; V gene: TRBV27; clone size: few; CDR3 protein: CASSLYWGRPNTGELFF; CDR3 DNA: TGTGCCAGCAGTTTATACTGGGGGCGGCCGAACACCGGGGAGCTGTTTTTT
J gene: TRBJ1-1; D gene: NA; V gene: TRBV20-1; clone size: many; CDR3 protein: CSARGGGDTEAFF; CDR3 DNA: TGCAGTGCTAGAGGGGGCGGGGACACTGAAGCTTTCTTT
J gene: TRBJ2-5; D gene: NA; V gene: TRBV11-2; clone size: many; CDR3 protein: CASSKVPGLIQETQYF; CDR3 DNA: TGTGCCAGCAGCAAAGTACCGGGACTTATACAAGAGACCCAGTACTTC
J gene: TRBJ1-2; D gene: NA; V gene: TRBV7-9; clone size: many; CDR3 protein: CASSLAGDYGYTF; CDR3 DNA: TGTGCCAGCAGCTTAGCAGGGGACTATGGCTACACCTTC
J gene: TRBJ2-7; D gene: TRBD2; V gene: TRBV30; clone size: few; CDR3 protein: CAWSELADYEQYF; CDR3 DNA: TGTGCCTGGAGTGAGCTAGCGGACTACGAGCAGTACTTC
J gene: TRBJ2-7; D gene: NA; V gene: TRBV6-2/TRBV6-3; clone size: few; CDR3 protein: CASSYPKGQPIHPYEQYF; CDR3 DNA: TGTGCCAGCAGTTACCCTAAAGGTCAACCCATCCACCCCTACGAGCAGTACTTC
J gene: TRBJ2-7; D gene: NA; V gene: TRBV11-2; clone size: many; CDR3 protein: CASSFEGNPSYEQYF; CDR3 DNA: TGTGCCAGCAGCTTTGAGGGGAACCCCTCCTACGAGCAGTACTTC
J gene: TRBJ1-2; D gene: NA; V gene: TRBV5-6; clone size: NA; CDR3 protein: CASSPPPTGSYGYTF; CDR3 DNA: TGTGCCAGCAGCCCACCCCCGACAGGCAGCTATGGCTACACCTTC
J gene: TRBJ1-5; D gene: NA; V gene: TRBV15; clone size: NA; CDR3 protein: CATARDRNDQPQHF; CDR3 DNA: TGTGCCACTGCTAGAGACAGGAATGATCAGCCCCAGCATTTT
J gene: TRBJ2-1; D gene: TRBD2; V gene: TRBV6-5; clone size: NA; CDR3 protein: CASSYSIGLAYEQFF; CDR3 DNA: TGTGCCAGCAGTTACTCGATCGGACTAGCTTATGAGCAGTTCTTC
J gene: TRBJ1-1; D gene: TRBD1; V gene: TRBV10-2; clone size: NA; CDR3 protein: CASSDAGGFDTEAFF; CDR3 DNA: TGCGCCAGCAGTGACGCAGGGGGCTTCGACACTGAAGCTTTCTTT
J gene: TRBJ2-2; D gene: TRBD2; V gene: TRBV28; clone size: NA; CDR3 protein: CASTGLALDTGELFF; CDR3 DNA: TGTGCCAGCACCGGACTAGCGCTAGACACCGGGGAGCTGTTTTTT
J gene: TRBJ2-1; D gene: TRBD2; V gene: TRBV28; clone size: many; CDR3 protein: CASSLSRFGTSGYNEQFF; CDR3 DNA: TGTGCCAGCAGTTTATCTCGCTTCGGGACTAGCGGGTACAATGAGCAGTTCTTC
J gene: TRBJ2-1; D gene: NA; V gene: TRBV11-1; clone size: many; CDR3 protein: CASSFLLAANEQFF; CDR3 DNA: TGTGCCAGCAGCTTTTTACTAGCAGCGAATGAGCAGTTCTTC
J gene: TRBJ2-7; D gene: TRBD2; V gene: TRBV20-1; clone size: many; CDR3 protein: CSANFPASGTYEQYF; CDR3 DNA: TGCAGTGCGAACTTCCCGGCTAGCGGGACCTACGAGCAGTACTTC
J gene: TRBJ2-1; D gene: TRBD2; V gene: TRBV2; clone size: many; CDR3 protein: CASRETLAGGWNEQFF; CDR3 DNA: TGTGCCAGCAGGGAGACCCTGGCGGGAGGGTGGAATGAGCAGTTCTTC
J gene: TRBJ2-2; D gene: NA; V gene: TRBV10-3; clone size: NA; CDR3 protein: CAIRKNTANTGELFF; CDR3 DNA: TGTGCCATCAGGAAGAACACCGCGAACACCGGGGAGCTGTTTTTT
J gene: TRBJ1-1; D gene: NA; V gene: TRBV10-3; clone size: many; CDR3 protein: CAISEGRMRTEAFF; CDR3 DNA: TGTGCCATCAGTGAGGGGAGAATGCGGACTGAAGCTTTCTTT
J gene: TRBJ1-2; D gene: NA; V gene: TRBV30; clone size: NA; CDR3 protein: CAWSVTGPPGYTF; CDR3 DNA: TGTGCCTGGAGTGTAACAGGGCCGCCTGGCTACACCTTC
J gene: TRBJ1-4; D gene: NA; V gene: TRBV24-1; clone size: few; CDR3 protein: CATSDPRDIGAEKLFF; CDR3 DNA: TGTGCCACCAGTGATCCCCGGGACATCGGAGCGGAAAAACTGTTTTTT
J gene: TRBJ1-4; D gene: NA; V gene: TRBV30; clone size: many; CDR3 protein: CACHAVLNEKLFF; CDR3 DNA: TGTGCCTGTCACGCAGTCCTTAATGAAAAACTGTTTTTT
J gene: TRBJ1-5; D gene: TRBD1; V gene: TRBV27; clone size: NA; CDR3 protein: CASSRRQGAPSNQPQHF; CDR3 DNA: TGTGCCAGCAGCCGGAGACAGGGGGCCCCAAGCAATCAGCCCCAGCATTTT
J gene: TRBJ2-5; D gene: NA; V gene: TRBV12-5; clone size: many; CDR3 protein: CASGLVLVGSGRQETQYF; CDR3 DNA: TGTGCTAGTGGTTTGGTACTCGTGGGTAGCGGAAGACAAGAGACCCAGTACTTC
J gene: TRBJ2-1; D gene: NA; V gene: TRBV18; clone size: NA; CDR3 protein: CASSPPIPGHPLYNEQFF; CDR3 DNA: TGTGCCAGCTCACCACCGATACCGGGACATCCACTCTACAATGAGCAGTTCTTC
J gene: TRBJ2-3; D gene: NA; V gene: TRBV5-1; clone size: few; CDR3 protein: CASSPKKAWSSTDTLDTQYF; CDR3 DNA: TGCGCCAGCAGCCCAAAAAAAGCCTGGTCTAGCACAGATACTTTGGATACGCAGTATTTT
J gene: TRBJ1-5; D gene: NA; V gene: TRBV7-2; clone size: many; CDR3 protein: CASSLSSQVNQPQHF; CDR3 DNA: TGTGCCAGCAGCTTATCTTCACAGGTCAATCAGCCCCAGCATTTT
J gene: TRBJ1-1; D gene: TRBD1; V gene: TRBV20-1; clone size: NA; CDR3 protein: CSAQPGTGHTEAFF; CDR3 DNA: TGCAGTGCTCAACCCGGGACAGGGCACACTGAAGCTTTCTTT